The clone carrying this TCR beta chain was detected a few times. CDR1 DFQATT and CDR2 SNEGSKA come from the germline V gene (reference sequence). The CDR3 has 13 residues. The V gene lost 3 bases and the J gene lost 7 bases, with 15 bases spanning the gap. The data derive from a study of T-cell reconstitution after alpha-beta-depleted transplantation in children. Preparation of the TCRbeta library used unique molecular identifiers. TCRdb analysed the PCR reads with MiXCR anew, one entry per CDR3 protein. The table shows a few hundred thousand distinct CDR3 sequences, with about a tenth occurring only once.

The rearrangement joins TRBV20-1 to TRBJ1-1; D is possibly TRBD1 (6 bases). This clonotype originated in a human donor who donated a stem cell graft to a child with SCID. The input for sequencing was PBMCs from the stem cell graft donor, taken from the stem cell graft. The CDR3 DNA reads TGCAGTGCTAGCGTCCGGGGGGCCAGTGAAGCTTTCTTT. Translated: CSASVRGASEAFF.